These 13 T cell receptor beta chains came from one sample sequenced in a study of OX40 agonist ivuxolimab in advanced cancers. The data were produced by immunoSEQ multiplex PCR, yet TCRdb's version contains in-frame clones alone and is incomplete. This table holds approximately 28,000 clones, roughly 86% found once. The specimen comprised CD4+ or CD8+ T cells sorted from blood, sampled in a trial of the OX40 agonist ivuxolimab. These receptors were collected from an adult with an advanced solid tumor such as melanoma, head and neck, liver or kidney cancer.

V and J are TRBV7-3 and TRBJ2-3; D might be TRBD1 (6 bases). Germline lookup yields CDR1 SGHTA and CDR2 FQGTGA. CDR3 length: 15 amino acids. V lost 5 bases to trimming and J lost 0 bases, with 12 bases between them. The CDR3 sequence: CASSTYRDSTDTQYF. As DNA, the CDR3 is TGTGCCAGCAGCACCTACAGGGATAGCACAGATACGCAGTATTTT.

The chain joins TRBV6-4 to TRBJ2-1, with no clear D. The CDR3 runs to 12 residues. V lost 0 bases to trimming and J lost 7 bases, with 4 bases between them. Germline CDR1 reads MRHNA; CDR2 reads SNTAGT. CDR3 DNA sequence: TGTGCCAGCAGTGACTCAGTTAATGAGCAGTTCTTC. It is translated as CASSDSVNEQFF.

The CDR3 coding sequence is TGTGCCAGTAGTATAAGCTCGGGGGACCAGTTTTACAATGAGCAGTTCTTC. This codes for CASSISSGDQFYNEQFF. The chain combines TRBV19 with TRBJ2-1; TRBD2 is a possible D gene (6 bases). The CDR3 totals 17 residues. The germline V gene encodes CDR1 LNHDA and CDR2 SQIVND (reference sequence). V was cut by 2 bases and J by 4 bases, with 18 bases left in between. Filled out from reference TRBV19 and TRBJ2-1, the complete variable domain reads DGGITQSPKYLFRKEGQNVTLSCEQNLNHDAMYWYRQDPGQGLRLIYYSQIVNDFQKGDIAEGYSVSREKKESFPLTVTSAQKNPTAFYLCASSISSGDQFYNEQFFGPGTRLTVL.

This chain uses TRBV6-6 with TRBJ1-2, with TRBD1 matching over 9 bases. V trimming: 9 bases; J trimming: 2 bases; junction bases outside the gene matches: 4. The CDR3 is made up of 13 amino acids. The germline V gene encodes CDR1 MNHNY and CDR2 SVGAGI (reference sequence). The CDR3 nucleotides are TGTGCCAGGGGGGACAGGGTGAACTATGGCTACACCTTC. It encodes CARGDRVNYGYTF.

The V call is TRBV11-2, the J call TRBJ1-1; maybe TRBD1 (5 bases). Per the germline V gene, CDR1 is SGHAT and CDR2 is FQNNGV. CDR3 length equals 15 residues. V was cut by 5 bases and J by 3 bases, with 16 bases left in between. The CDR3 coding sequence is TGTGCCAGCAGCCCTAACCGACGGGGCGACACTGAAGCTTTCTTT. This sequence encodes CASSPNRRGDTEAFF.

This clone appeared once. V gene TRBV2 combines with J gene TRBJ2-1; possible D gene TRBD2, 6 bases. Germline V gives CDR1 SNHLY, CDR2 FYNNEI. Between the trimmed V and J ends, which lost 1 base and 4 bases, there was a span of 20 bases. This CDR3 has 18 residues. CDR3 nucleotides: TGTGCCAGCAGTGAAGTAAGCCTAGCGACCGTCTATTACAATGAGCAGTTCTTC. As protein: CASSEVSLATVYYNEQFF.

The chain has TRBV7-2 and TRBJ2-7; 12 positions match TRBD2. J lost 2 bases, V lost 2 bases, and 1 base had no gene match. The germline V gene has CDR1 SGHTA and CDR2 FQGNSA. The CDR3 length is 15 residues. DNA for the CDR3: TGTGCCAGCAGCTTATGGACTAGCGGGGCCTACGAGCAGTACTTC. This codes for CASSLWTSGAYEQYF. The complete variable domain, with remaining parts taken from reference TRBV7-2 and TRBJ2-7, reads GAGVSQSPSNKVTEKGKDVELRCDPISGHTALYWYRQSLGQGLEFLIYFQGNSAPDKSGLPSDRFSAERTGGSVSTLTIQRTQQEDSAVYLCASSLWTSGAYEQYFGPGTRLTVT.

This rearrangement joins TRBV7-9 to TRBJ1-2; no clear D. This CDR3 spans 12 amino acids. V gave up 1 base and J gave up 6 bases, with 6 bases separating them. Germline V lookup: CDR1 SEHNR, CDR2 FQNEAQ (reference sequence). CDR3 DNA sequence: TGTGCCAGCAGCTTAGACGAGGATGGCTACACCTTC. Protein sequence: CASSLDEDGYTF.

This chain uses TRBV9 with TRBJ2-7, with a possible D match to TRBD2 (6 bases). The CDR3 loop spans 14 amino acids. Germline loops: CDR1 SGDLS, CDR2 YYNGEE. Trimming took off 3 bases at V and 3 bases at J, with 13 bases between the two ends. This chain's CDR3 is CASSGPGLGYEQYF. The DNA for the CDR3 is TGTGCCAGCAGCGGGCCGGGACTGGGCTACGAGCAGTACTTC.

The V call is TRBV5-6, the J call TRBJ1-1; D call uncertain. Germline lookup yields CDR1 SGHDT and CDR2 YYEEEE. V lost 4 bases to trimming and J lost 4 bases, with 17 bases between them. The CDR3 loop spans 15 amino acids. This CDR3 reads CASSGILAGSTEAFF. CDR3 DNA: TGTGCCAGCAGCGGCATACTTGCTGGGTCCACTGAAGCTTTCTTT.

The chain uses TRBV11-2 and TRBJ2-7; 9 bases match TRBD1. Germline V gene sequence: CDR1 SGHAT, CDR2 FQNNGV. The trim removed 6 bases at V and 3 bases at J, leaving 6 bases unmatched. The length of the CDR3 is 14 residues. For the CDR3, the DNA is TGTGCCAGCAGACACGGGACAGGGTACTACGAGCAGTACTTC. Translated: CASRHGTGYYEQYF.

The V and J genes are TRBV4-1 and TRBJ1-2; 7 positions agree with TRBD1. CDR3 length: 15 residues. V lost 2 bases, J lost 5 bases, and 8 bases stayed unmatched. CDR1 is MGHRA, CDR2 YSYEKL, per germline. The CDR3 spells CASSQLSTGTYGYTF. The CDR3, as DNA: TGCGCCAGCAGCCAACTCTCGACAGGGACTTATGGCTACACCTTC.

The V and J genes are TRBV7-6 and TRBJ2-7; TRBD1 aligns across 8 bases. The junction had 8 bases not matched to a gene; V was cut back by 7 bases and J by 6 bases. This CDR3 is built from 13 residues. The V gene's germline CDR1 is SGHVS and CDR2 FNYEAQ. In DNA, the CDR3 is TGTGCCAGCATGGCAGGGGGCACGGGCGAGCAGTACTTC. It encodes CASMAGGTGEQYF.